The next 9 T cell receptor beta chains were all read from a single sample in a study of cytomegalovirus exposure and HLA in healthy donors. Assay used: immunoSEQ multiplex PCR; TCRdb lists only in-frame clones, some missing. The sample lists about 65,000 clones; just under 95% were seen once. The sequencing input was PBMCs. Receptor source: a man aged 18 to 29 in good health and CMV-seropositive.

V usage is TRBV18 and J usage is TRBJ1-2; 7 bases fit TRBD1. This CDR3 has 14 residues. Germline CDR1 is KGHSH and CDR2 is LQKENI. V was pared by 3 bases and J by 6 bases, with 7 bases of the junction left unmatched. This CDR3 reads CASSPGTVKDGYTF. In DNA, the CDR3 is TGTGCCAGCTCACCTGGGACAGTTAAGGATGGCTACACCTTC.

The chain combines TRBV7-2 with TRBJ1-3; possible D gene TRBD1, 6 bases. The germline V and J ends were trimmed by 5 bases and 3 bases, with 8 bases remaining between them. The CDR3 consists of 13 residues. Germline lookup yields CDR1 SGHTA and CDR2 FQGNSA. The CDR3: CASSPGVGNTIYF. DNA for the CDR3: TGTGCCAGCAGCCCAGGGGTTGGAAACACCATATATTTT.

The chain carries TRBV2 and TRBJ2-1; 7 bases are shared with TRBD1. Losses at the gene ends were 6 bases for V and 0 bases for J; bases not matched to a gene: 2. Germline CDR1 and CDR2: SNHLY and FYNNEI. This CDR3 region has 14 residues. CDR3 residues: CASRDRSSYNEQFF. CDR3 DNA: TGTGCCAGCAGGGACAGGAGCTCCTACAATGAGCAGTTCTTC.

The rearrangement uses TRBV10-3 and TRBJ2-5; no firm D call. Germline CDR1 ENHRY, CDR2 SYGVKD. Trimming took off 0 bases at V and 1 base at J, with 9 bases between the two ends. CDR3 length: 15 amino acids. CDR3: CAISESEQPQETQYF. DNA for the CDR3: TGTGCCATCAGTGAGTCGGAACAGCCCCAAGAGACCCAGTACTTC.

V gene TRBV19 combines with J gene TRBJ1-5; TRBD1 might be the D (6 bases). The germline V gene has CDR1 LNHDA and CDR2 SQIVND (reference sequence). V lost 3 bases to trimming and J lost 5 bases, with 11 bases between them. The CDR3 loop spans 14 amino acids. CDR3 amino acids: CASSITGSYQPQHF. CDR3 coding DNA: TGTGCCAGTAGTATTACAGGGAGTTATCAGCCCCAGCATTTT.

V is TRBV28 and J is TRBJ1-5, with TRBD1 matching 9 bases. The CDR3 consists of 14 residues. Germline V gene lookup returns CDR1 MDHEN and CDR2 SYDVKM. With V trimmed by 3 bases and J by 9 bases, 6 bases remained unmatched. The CDR3 DNA is TGTGCCAGCAGTTTGGGGACAGGGAGTCGGCCCCAGCATTTT. Its translation is CASSLGTGSRPQHF. Variable domain in full (rest from reference TRBV28 and TRBJ1-5): DVKVTQSSRYLVKRTGEKVFLECVQDMDHENMFWYRQDPGLGLRLIYFSYDVKMKEKGDIPEGYSVSREKKERFSLILESASTNQTSMYLCASSLGTGSRPQHFGDGTRLSIL.

Regarding this clone: The junction does not match germline at one end; this may be a read error. J is TRBJ2-6 and V is TRBV25-1; maybe TRBD2 (5 bases). CDR3 length: 14 amino acids. Per the germline V gene, CDR1 is MGHDK and CDR2 is SYGVNS. The CDR3 region has the DNA TGTGCCAGCAGTGAATCGGTCGGGGACAACGTCCTGACTTTC. The encoded protein is CASSESVGDNVLTF.

This CDR3 reads CASSYRGLSGNTIYF. CDR3 DNA sequence: TGTGCCAGCAGTTACAGGGGACTCTCTGGAAACACCATATATTTT. The J gene is TRBJ1-3, the V gene TRBV5-8; 7 nucleotides line up with TRBD1. The CDR3 contains 15 residues. Germline assignment: CDR1 SGHTS and CDR2 YDEGEE. The trim removed 5 bases at V and 0 bases at J, leaving 5 bases unmatched.

The J gene is TRBJ2-5, the V gene TRBV27, with 10 bases matching TRBD2. Germline V lookup: CDR1 MNHEY, CDR2 SMNVEV (reference sequence). The ends lost 8 bases at V and 7 bases at J; junction bases unmatched: 10. CDR3 size: 14 residues. The DNA for the CDR3 is TGTGCCAGCCGAGAAGCGGGGGGGCTGGGGACCCAGTACTTC. Its translation: CASREAGGLGTQYF.